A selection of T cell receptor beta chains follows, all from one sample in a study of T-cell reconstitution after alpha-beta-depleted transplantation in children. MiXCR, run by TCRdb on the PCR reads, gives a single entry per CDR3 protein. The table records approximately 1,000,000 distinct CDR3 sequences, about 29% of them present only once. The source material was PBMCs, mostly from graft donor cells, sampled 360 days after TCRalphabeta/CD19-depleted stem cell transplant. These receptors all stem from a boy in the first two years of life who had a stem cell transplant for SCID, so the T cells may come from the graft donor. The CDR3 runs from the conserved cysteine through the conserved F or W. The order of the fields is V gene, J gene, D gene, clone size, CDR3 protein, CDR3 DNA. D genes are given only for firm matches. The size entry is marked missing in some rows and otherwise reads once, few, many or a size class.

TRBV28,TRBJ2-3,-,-,CASYGYREGTDTQYF,TGTGCCAGCTACGGTTACAGGGAGGGCACAGATACGCAGTATTTT
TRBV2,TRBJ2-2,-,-,CASTLANTGELFF,TGTGCCAGCACTCTAGCGAACACCGGGGAGCTGTTTTTT
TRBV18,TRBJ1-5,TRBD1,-,CASSPVDRGGEPQHF,TGTGCCAGCTCACCAGTCGACAGGGGTGGGGAGCCCCAGCATTTT
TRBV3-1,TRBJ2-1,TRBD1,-,CASSRSGGGEHFF,TGTGCCAGCAGCCGGTCAGGGGGCGGTGAGCACTTCTTC
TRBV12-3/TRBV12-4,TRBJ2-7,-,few,CASSLAMDTEQYF,TGTGCCAGCAGTTTAGCGATGGATACCGAGCAGTACTTC
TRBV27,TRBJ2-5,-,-,CASSLPQGTGETQYF,TGTGCCAGCAGTCTACCACAGGGAACGGGGGAGACCCAGTACTTC
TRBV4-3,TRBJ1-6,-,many,CASSQVGDSDGAPLHF,TGCGCCAGCAGCCAAGTTGGGGACTCGGATGGGGCACCCCTCCACTTT
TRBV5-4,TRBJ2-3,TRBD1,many,CASSPGQATDTQYF,TGTGCCAGCAGCCCGGGACAGGCCACAGATACGCAGTATTTT
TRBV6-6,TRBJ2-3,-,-,CASSYRNTQYF,TGTGCCAGCAGTTACAGGAATACGCAGTATTTT
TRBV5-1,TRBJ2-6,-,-,CASSLVVGYGANVLTF,TGCGCCAGCAGCTTGGTTGTGGGGTACGGGGCCAACGTCCTGACTTTC
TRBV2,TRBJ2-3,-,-,CASRAGQGGRDTQYF,TGTGCCAGCAGAGCCGGACAGGGAGGGCGAGATACGCAGTATTTT
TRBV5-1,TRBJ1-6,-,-,CASSRGVDNSPLHF,TGCGCCAGCAGCCGGGGGGTAGATAATTCACCCCTCCACTTT
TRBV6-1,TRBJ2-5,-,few,CASSPPGIGTQYF,TGTGCCAGCAGTCCCCCGGGGATCGGGACCCAGTACTTC
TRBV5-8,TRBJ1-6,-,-,CASSLGRGFMNSPLHF,TGTGCCAGCAGCTTGGGGAGAGGGTTTATGAATTCACCCCTCCACTTT
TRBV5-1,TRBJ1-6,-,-,CASSLRQSDAYNSPLHF,TGCGCCAGCAGCTTGCGGCAGTCAGACGCCTATAATTCACCCCTCCACTTT
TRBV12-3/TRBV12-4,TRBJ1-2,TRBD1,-,CASSLLDRGHGYTF,TGTGCCAGCAGTTTACTGGACAGGGGCCATGGCTACACCTTC
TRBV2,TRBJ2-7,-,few,CASSEIVRAGNPYEQYF,TGTGCCAGCAGTGAAATCGTGAGGGCGGGCAACCCCTACGAGCAGTACTTC
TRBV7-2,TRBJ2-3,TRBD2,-,CASSSLAAYTDTQYF,TGTGCCAGCAGCTCACTAGCGGCTTACACAGATACGCAGTATTTT
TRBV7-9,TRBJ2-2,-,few,CASSFRTGAGELFF,TGTGCCAGCAGCTTTAGGACGGGTGCCGGGGAGCTGTTTTTT
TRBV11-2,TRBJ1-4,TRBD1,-,CASSTRDSEKLFF,TGTGCCAGCAGCACCAGGGACAGTGAAAAACTGTTTTTT
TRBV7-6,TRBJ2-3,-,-,CASSLGLIDTDTQYF,TGTGCCAGCAGCTTAGGGTTGATAGACACAGATACGCAGTATTTT
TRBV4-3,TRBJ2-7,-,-,CASSPQVGYEQYF,TGCGCCAGCAGCCCGCAGGTTGGGTACGAGCAGTACTTC
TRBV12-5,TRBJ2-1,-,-,CASGLGPSSYNEQFF,TGTGCTAGTGGTTTGGGACCAAGCTCCTACAATGAGCAGTTCTTC
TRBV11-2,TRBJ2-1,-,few,CASSSISVVSSYNEQFF,TGTGCCAGCAGCTCCATCTCGGTGGTTAGCTCCTACAATGAGCAGTTCTTC
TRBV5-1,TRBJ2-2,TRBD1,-,CASSLYTGAGELFF,TGCGCCAGCAGCTTGTATACAGGGGCCGGGGAGCTGTTTTTT
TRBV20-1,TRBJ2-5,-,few,CSARADETQYF,TGCAGTGCTAGAGCGGATGAGACCCAGTACTTC
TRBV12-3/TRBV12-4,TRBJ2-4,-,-,CASSWGKNIQYF,TGTGCCAGCAGTTGGGGAAAAAACATTCAGTACTTC
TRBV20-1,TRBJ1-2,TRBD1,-,CSARQGTGGVAWGYTF,TGCAGTGCTAGGCAGGGCACAGGGGGTGTGGCCTGGGGCTACACCTTC
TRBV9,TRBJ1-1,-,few,CASNPVRNTEAFF,TGTGCCAGCAACCCCGTCCGGAACACTGAAGCTTTCTTT
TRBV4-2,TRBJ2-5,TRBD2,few,CASSQEGIAGGEETQYF,TGTGCCAGCAGCCAAGAGGGGATAGCGGGGGGGGAAGAGACCCAGTACTTC
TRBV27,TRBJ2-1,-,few,CASSSISSYNEQFF,TGTGCCAGCAGTTCGATCAGCTCCTACAATGAGCAGTTCTTC
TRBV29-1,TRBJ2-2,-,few,CSVRTAPNTGELFF,TGCAGCGTCAGGACAGCTCCTAACACCGGGGAGCTGTTTTTT
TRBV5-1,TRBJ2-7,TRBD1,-,CASRWGGTGAETYEQYF,TGCGCCAGCAGGTGGGGGGGGACAGGGGCAGAAACCTACGAGCAGTACTTC